The entry below describes one TCR beta chain. Germline CDR1 and CDR2: MNHNY and SVGAGI (reference sequence). V lost 1 base and J lost 1, with 6 bases in between. The CDR3 consists of 14 residues. This sample was included in a study of T cell responses to AZD1222 COVID-19 vaccine. The data were produced by immunoSEQ multiplex PCR, yet TCRdb's version contains in-frame clones alone and is incomplete. The table lists 110,000 or so clones, roughly nine tenths of them singletons. Sequencing used peripheral blood, obtained on day 0 of MenACWY control vaccination. This TCR derives from an adult in good health. The rearrangement uses TRBV6-6 and TRBJ2-3; no definite D call. The CDR3 DNA reads as TGTGCCAGCAGTTACTGGAGTGGCACAGATACGCAGTATTTT. Translated, it gives CASSYWSGTDTQYF.